This entry is about one T cell receptor beta chain. The V gene lost 1 base and the J gene lost 0 bases, with 12 bases spanning the gap. Germline V gene sequence: CDR1 SGHAT, CDR2 FQNNGV. This CDR3 is 16 amino acids long. This sample is drawn from a study of blood T cell repertoires in COVID-19. About the research overall: Acute and convalescent COVID-19 samples came from the United States, Italy and Spain. The analysed material was cDNA or gDNA that came from T cells, B-cell-depleted T cells, or PBMCs.

Authors' methods: Amplification with reference gene primers provided the estimates of nucleated cell counts. Here immunoSEQ multiplex PCR was the method, and the copy in TCRdb shows in-frame clones only, minus some. The V and J calls and clone size are taken from that table; D and trimming were inferred from the DNA. This table holds approximately 59,000 clones, over 75% found once. The rearrangement links TRBV11-2 to TRBJ2-5, with a tentative D call TRBD1 (6 bases). Sequencing used peripheral blood. The receptor was derived from a woman at least 80 years old with acute or convalescent COVID-19. The CDR3 DNA reads as TGTGCCAGCAGCTTAGGTCTCCGGACAGACCAAGAGACCCAGTACTTC. Its protein is CASSLGLRTDQETQYF.